One and the same sample provided the 22 T cell receptor beta chains below, sequenced in a study of radiotherapy plus CTLA-4 blockade in lung cancer. TCRdb's copy holds only in-frame clones and misses some; the assay was immunoSEQ multiplex PCR. The data contain 25,000 to 35,000 clones, roughly four fifths of them singletons. The sample in question was peripheral blood, obtained from a patient treated with radiotherapy plus ipilimumab. The source of these receptors is a human donor with non-small cell lung cancer that progressed on radiotherapy plus ipilimumab.

This rearrangement joins TRBV10-1 to TRBJ2-1; 8 nucleotides agree with TRBD2. CDR3 size: 16 residues. Germline assignment: CDR1 WNHNN and CDR2 SYGVQD (reference sequence). The J segment lost 3 bases and the V segment lost 6 bases, leaving 10 bases of the junction unmatched. CDR3 coding DNA: TGCGCCAGCAGCGACTCCCGACTAGCGTACTACAATGAGCAGTTCTTC. Translated, it gives CASSDSRLAYYNEQFF.

The V gene is TRBV9, the J gene TRBJ1-6; D is uncertain. V dropped 5 bases and J dropped 8 bases, with 17 bases sitting between them. Germline CDR1 reads SGDLS; CDR2 reads YYNGEE. This CDR3 contains 15 residues. The CDR3 region is CASSLRGSNDSPLHF. CDR3 nucleotide sequence: TGTGCCAGCAGTCTCCGCGGAAGTAATGATTCACCCCTCCACTTT.

A few counts support this clone. The chain recombines TRBV5-1 with TRBJ2-1; 8 nucleotides line up with TRBD2. J was trimmed by 12 bases and V by 4 bases; bases with no gene match: 12. CDR1 and CDR2 from the germline V gene are SGHRS and YFSETQ. CDR3 length: 14 residues. The CDR3 loop is CASSVSGGNTGQFF. The CDR3 DNA sequence: TGCGCCAGCAGCGTGTCGGGGGGGAATACAGGGCAGTTCTTC.

The genes are TRBV2 and TRBJ2-7; the match to TRBD1 covers 7 bases. V was pared by 8 bases and J by 1 base, with 14 bases of the junction left unmatched. The germline V gene has CDR1 SNHLY and CDR2 FYNNEI. CDR3 length equals 16 residues. The CDR3: CASGNQRGRGSYEQYF. The CDR3 DNA reads as TGTGCCAGCGGAAATCAGAGGGGGCGCGGGTCCTACGAGCAGTACTTC.

The table lists this clone with a few counts. The chain is built from TRBV7-2 and TRBJ1-2; TRBD1 aligns across 12 bases. Germline V gives CDR1 SGHTA, CDR2 FQGNSA. The CDR3 has 15 amino acids. The ends lost 4 bases at V and 7 bases at J; junction bases unmatched: 7. The CDR3 is CASSSSGTGGFGYTF. CDR3 DNA sequence: TGTGCCAGCAGCTCATCTGGGACAGGGGGCTTTGGCTACACCTTC.

This chain links TRBV7-9 with TRBJ2-1; TRBD2 might be the D (6 bases). Germline lookup yields CDR1 SEHNR and CDR2 FQNEAQ (reference sequence). The CDR3 runs to 16 residues. V lost 7 bases to trimming and J lost 8 bases, with 24 bases between them. This CDR3 reads CASNPLGLPQLDEQFF. The CDR3 bases are TGTGCCAGCAACCCCCTCGGACTACCCCAACTAGATGAGCAGTTCTTC.

This chain links TRBV5-1 with TRBJ1-2; D call uncertain. The CDR3 is 13 amino acids. The germline V gene encodes CDR1 SGHRS and CDR2 YFSETQ. Trimming stripped 2 bases from V and 1 base from J, with 6 bases between. The CDR3 DNA is TGCGCCAGCAGCTTCGAGCATAACTATGGCTACACCTTC. This encodes CASSFEHNYGYTF.

The V and J genes are TRBV4-3 and TRBJ1-1, with 8 nucleotides matching TRBD1. The trim removed 3 bases at V and 4 bases at J, leaving 10 bases unmatched. Germline V lookup: CDR1 LGHNA, CDR2 YSLEER. There are 16 residues in the CDR3. CDR3 in amino acids: CASSQVPGGLSTEAFF. CDR3 DNA: TGCGCCAGCAGCCAGGTCCCAGGGGGCCTTAGCACTGAAGCTTTCTTT.

CDR3 residues: CASSQWGNTEAFF. For the CDR3, the DNA is TGCGCCAGCAGCCAGTGGGGCAACACTGAAGCTTTCTTT. The genes are TRBV4-1 and TRBJ1-1; perhaps TRBD1 as D (5 bases). The CDR3 is made up of 13 amino acids. Trimming shortened V by 3 bases and J by 2 bases, and 7 bases separated the two germline ends. The germline V gene has CDR1 MGHRA and CDR2 YSYEKL.

The chain has TRBV25-1 and TRBJ1-5; TRBD1 matches 9 bases. The CDR3 consists of 15 residues. Germline-derived CDR1 and CDR2 are MGHDK and SYGVNS. Trimming removed 3 bases from V and 6 bases from J; junction bases left unmatched: 6. CDR3 residues: CASSESGTGLQPQHF. CDR3 in DNA: TGTGCCAGCAGTGAGTCCGGGACAGGGCTTCAGCCCCAGCATTTT.

A remark on this clone: The same CDR3 can be traced to other DNA sequences in this sample. The rearrangement links TRBV7-8 to TRBJ2-7; TRBD1 agrees at 8 bases. Germline V gives CDR1 SGHVS, CDR2 FQNEAQ. This CDR3 is 14 amino acids long. The J segment lost 4 bases and the V segment lost 2 bases, leaving 4 bases of the junction unmatched. This chain's CDR3 is CASSLRGQVYEQYF. The CDR3 DNA reads as TGTGCCAGCAGCTTACGGGGACAGGTTTACGAGCAGTACTTC.

The chain uses TRBV7-2 and TRBJ2-1; possible D gene TRBD1, 6 bases. Trimming removed 2 bases at V and 9 bases at J, with 11 bases between. The CDR3 sequence is 13 residues long. In germline, CDR1 is SGHTA, CDR2 FQGNSA. CDR3 sequence reads: CASSLTQGLEQFF. CDR3 coding DNA: TGTGCCAGCAGCTTAACACAGGGTCTTGAGCAGTTCTTC. Supplemented by reference TRBV7-2 and TRBJ2-1, the full variable domain reads GAGVSQSPSNKVTEKGKDVELRCDPISGHTALYWYRQSLGQGLEFLIYFQGNSAPDKSGLPSDRFSAERTGGSVSTLTIQRTQQEDSAVYLCASSLTQGLEQFFGPGTRLTVL.

This clone was seen more than once but under ten times. The gene calls are TRBV27 and TRBJ2-7; the match to TRBD2 covers 11 bases. The CDR3 covers 14 residues. Germline CDR1 and CDR2: MNHEY and SMNVEV (reference sequence). Trimming cost V 7 bases and J 6 bases; bases outside gene matches: 8. For the CDR3, the DNA is TGTGCCAGCACCGCGACTAGCGGGAACGCCGAGCAGTACTTC. It codes for CASTATSGNAEQYF.

The V and J genes are TRBV15 and TRBJ2-2, with 9 bases matching TRBD1. The CDR3 spans 16 residues. Trimming removed 5 bases from V and 4 bases from J; junction bases left unmatched: 8. Germline V gene sequence: CDR1 LNHNV, CDR2 YYDKDF (reference sequence). The CDR3 region has the DNA TGTGCCACCAGCGAGAGCGGACAGGGGCCCACCGGGGAGCTGTTTTTT. It specifies CATSESGQGPTGELFF. The full variable domain, its missing parts supplied by reference TRBV15 and TRBJ2-2, is DAMVIQNPRYQVTQFGKPVTLSCSQTLNHNVMYWYQQKSSQAPKLLFHYYDKDFNNEADTPDNFQSRRPNTSFCFLDIRSPGLGDTAMYLCATSESGQGPTGELFFGEGSRLTVL.

This clone was seen a handful of times. The V and J genes are TRBV5-1 and TRBJ2-7; D unclear. Germline-derived CDR1 and CDR2 are SGHRS and YFSETQ. V shed 2 bases and J shed 0 bases, with 9 bases lying between them. There are 14 residues in the CDR3. The CDR3 sequence is CASSLSASSYEQYF. CDR3 nucleotides: TGCGCCAGCAGCTTATCGGCTAGCTCCTACGAGCAGTACTTC.

V is TRBV7-6 and J is TRBJ1-2, with 8 nucleotides matching TRBD1. The CDR3 is 15 residues long. CDR1 and CDR2 (germline): SGHVS, FNYEAQ. The V gene end was trimmed by 3 bases and the J gene end by 8 bases; junction bases not matched to a gene: 11. CDR3 sequence reads: CASSFPPGTGGGYTF. The DNA for the CDR3 is TGTGCCAGCAGCTTCCCCCCCGGGACAGGCGGCGGCTACACCTTC.

The chain joins TRBV4-2 to TRBJ2-3, with TRBD2 matching over 15 bases. The V gene end was trimmed by 4 bases and the J gene end by 2 bases; junction bases not matched to a gene: 13. The CDR3 has 20 residues. Germline values: CDR1 LGHNA, CDR2 YNFKEQ. The CDR3 nucleotides read TGTGCCAGCAGCCGAGATCCGGGACTAGCGGGGGGCCCCTACACAGATACGCAGTATTTT. Encoded protein: CASSRDPGLAGGPYTDTQYF.

This chain links TRBV9 with TRBJ1-1; TRBD1 aligns across 10 bases. The V segment lost 3 bases and the J segment 0 bases; nucleotides outside the gene matches: 5. The CDR3 runs 16 residues. Germline loops: CDR1 SGDLS, CDR2 YYNGEE. This CDR3 is CASSALGTGVNTEAFF. The CDR3 DNA reads as TGTGCCAGCAGCGCGTTAGGGACAGGGGTGAACACTGAAGCTTTCTTT. The full variable domain, in which reference TRBV9 and TRBJ1-1 provide the parts outside the CDR3, is DSGVTQTPKHLITATGQRVTLRCSPRSGDLSVYWYQQSLDQGLQFLIQYYNGEERAKGNILERFSAQQFPDLHSELNLSSLELGDSALYFCASSALGTGVNTEAFFGQGTRLTVV.

This rearrangement joins TRBV5-1 to TRBJ2-5, with 16 bases that match TRBD2. Germline V lookup: CDR1 SGHRS, CDR2 YFSETQ. The CDR3 sequence is 17 residues long. Trimming cost V 2 bases and J 4 bases; bases outside gene matches: 5. The CDR3 DNA follows: TGCGCCAGCAGCTTAGGGACTAGCGGGGGGGCCATAGAGACCCAGTACTTC. Encoded protein: CASSLGTSGGAIETQYF.

V and J are TRBV4-1 and TRBJ1-5; D unclear. This CDR3 comprises 17 residues. The germline V gene has CDR1 MGHRA and CDR2 YSYEKL. V lost 0 bases and J lost 0, with 12 bases in between. The CDR3 here is CASSQDRGGYSNQPQHF. CDR3 sequence (DNA): TGCGCCAGCAGCCAAGATCGGGGAGGTTATAGCAATCAGCCCCAGCATTTT.

The V call is TRBV28, the J call TRBJ2-5, with 7 nucleotides matching TRBD1. The V gene end was trimmed by 6 bases and the J gene end by 4 bases; junction bases not matched to a gene: 14. The CDR3 spans 16 residues. Germline-derived CDR1 and CDR2 are MDHEN and SYDVKM. The CDR3 coding sequence is TGTGCCAGCAGCGCCAGGGGAAGACAGGGCAGAGAGACCCAGTACTTC. Protein: CASSARGRQGRETQYF.

This chain links TRBV9 with TRBJ1-5; D is uncertain. Germline CDR1 SGDLS, CDR2 YYNGEE. The CDR3 has 17 residues. V was cut by 0 bases and J by 0 bases, with 13 bases left in between. CDR3 in amino acids: CASSVEGGSYSNQPQHF. CDR3 sequence (DNA): TGTGCCAGCAGCGTAGAAGGCGGATCCTATAGCAATCAGCCCCAGCATTTT.